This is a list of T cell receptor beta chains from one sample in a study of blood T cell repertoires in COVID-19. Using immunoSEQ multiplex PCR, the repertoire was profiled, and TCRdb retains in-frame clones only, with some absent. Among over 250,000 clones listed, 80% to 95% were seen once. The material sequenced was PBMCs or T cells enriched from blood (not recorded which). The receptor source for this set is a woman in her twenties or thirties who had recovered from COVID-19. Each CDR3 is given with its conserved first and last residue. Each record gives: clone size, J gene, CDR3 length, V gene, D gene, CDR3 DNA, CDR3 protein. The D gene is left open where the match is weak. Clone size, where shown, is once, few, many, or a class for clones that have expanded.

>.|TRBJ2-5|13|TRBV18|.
TGTGCCAGCTCACCCGGGTCCCAAGAGACCCAGTACTTC
CASSPGSQETQYF
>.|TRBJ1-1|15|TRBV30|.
TGTGCCTGGAGTGTACTCAGAAGAGGGAGCACTGAAGCTTTCTTT
CAWSVLRRGSTEAFF
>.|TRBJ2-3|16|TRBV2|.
TGTGCCAGCAGCCCACCCCGACTAATACGCACAGATACGCAGTATTTT
CASSPPRLIRTDTQYF
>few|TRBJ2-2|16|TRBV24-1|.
TGTGCCACCAGTCAAGCTGAACAGGGAAGCACCGGGGAGCTGTTTTTT
CATSQAEQGSTGELFF
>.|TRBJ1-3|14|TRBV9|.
TGTGCCAGCAGTCCAGAGGCCTCTGGAAACACCATATATTTT
CASSPEASGNTIYF
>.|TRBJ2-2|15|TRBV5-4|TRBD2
TGTGCCAGCAGCTCGGGAGGGACGAACACCGGGGAGCTGTTTTTT
CASSSGGTNTGELFF
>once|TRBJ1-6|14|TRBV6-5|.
TGTGCCAGCAGTTACCCGACAGGCAATTCACCCCTCCACTTT
CASSYPTGNSPLHF
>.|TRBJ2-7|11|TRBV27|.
TGTGCCAGCAGTCTAGGGGGCGAGCAGTACTTC
CASSLGGEQYF
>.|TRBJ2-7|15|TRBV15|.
TGTGCCACCAGCAGTGACAGGCGGGAGACGGGTGAGCAGTACTTC
CATSSDRRETGEQYF
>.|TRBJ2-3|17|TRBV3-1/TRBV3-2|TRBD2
TGTGCCAGCAGCCCGACTAGCGGGAGGCCCTCCACAGATACGCAGTATTTT
CASSPTSGRPSTDTQYF
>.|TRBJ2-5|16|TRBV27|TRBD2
TGTGCCAGCAGTCCCAGACTAGCGGGGTATCAAGAGACCCAGTACTTC
CASSPRLAGYQETQYF
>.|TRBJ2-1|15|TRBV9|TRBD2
TGTGCCAGCAGCGTAGCCAAGCGGGAGTTTGATGAGCAGTTCTTC
CASSVAKREFDEQFF
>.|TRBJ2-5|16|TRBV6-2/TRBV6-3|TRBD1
TGTGCCAGCAGTCAAATGGGGACAGGGGGCCTGAAGACCCAGTACTTC
CASSQMGTGGLKTQYF
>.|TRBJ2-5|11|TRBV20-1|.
TGCAGTGCTATGATTGGCGAGACCCAGTACTTC
CSAMIGETQYF
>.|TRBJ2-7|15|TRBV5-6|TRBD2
TGTGCCAGCAGTTTGCTAGCGGGAGGGTCCTACGAGCAGTACTTC
CASSLLAGGSYEQYF
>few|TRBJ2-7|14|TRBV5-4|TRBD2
TGTGCCAGCAGCCCTCGGGACGGGAGGAACGAGCAGTACTTC
CASSPRDGRNEQYF
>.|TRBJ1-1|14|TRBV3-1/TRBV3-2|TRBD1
TGTGCCAGCAGCCACCGGGACAGGGGCACTGAAGCTTTCTTT
CASSHRDRGTEAFF
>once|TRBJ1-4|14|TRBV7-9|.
TGTGCCAGCAGCTTAGTACAGGCGGGAGAAAAACTGTTTTTT
CASSLVQAGEKLFF
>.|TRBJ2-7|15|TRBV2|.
TGTGCCAGCACCTCAAAGGGGACTGTCTCCTACGAGCAGTACTTC
CASTSKGTVSYEQYF
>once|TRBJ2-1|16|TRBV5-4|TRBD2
TGTGCCAGCAGCTTGCCCGGGACTAGCGGTAGCAATGAGCAGTTCTTC
CASSLPGTSGSNEQFF
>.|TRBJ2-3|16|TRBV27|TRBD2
TGTGCCAGCAGTTCGGGACTAGCGGGAGTTACAGATACGCAGTATTTT
CASSSGLAGVTDTQYF
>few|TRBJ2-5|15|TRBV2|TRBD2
TGTGCCAGCAGTGCGGGCGGGAGCAGGACAGAGACCCAGTACTTC
CASSAGGSRTETQYF
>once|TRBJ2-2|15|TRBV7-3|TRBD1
TGTGCCAGCAGCGCGACAGGGGTCGTCACCGGGGAGCTGTTTTTT
CASSATGVVTGELFF
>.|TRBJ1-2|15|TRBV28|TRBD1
TGTGCCAGCAGTGCTCGAGCAGGGGGGTCGGAGGGCTACACCTTC
CASSARAGGSEGYTF
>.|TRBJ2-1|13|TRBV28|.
TGTGCCAGCAGTTTAGACAGATACAATGAGCAGTTCTTC
CASSLDRYNEQFF
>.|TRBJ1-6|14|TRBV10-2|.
TGCGCCAGCAGTGAGGCAGGGGCAAATTCACCCCTCCACTTT
CASSEAGANSPLHF
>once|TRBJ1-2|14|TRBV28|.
TGTGCCAGCAGTTTAGGAGGGACCGGTTCTGGCTACACCTTC
CASSLGGTGSGYTF
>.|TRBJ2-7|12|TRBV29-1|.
TGCAGCGTTGAAGGCAGGGCCTACGAGCAGTACTTC
CSVEGRAYEQYF
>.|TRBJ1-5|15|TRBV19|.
TGTGCCAGTACCTTAGGGACTTTAAAGGATCAGCCCCAGCATTTT
CASTLGTLKDQPQHF
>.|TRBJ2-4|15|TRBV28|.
TGTGCCAGCACCGATTACAGGGACGCCAAAAACATTCAGTACTTC
CASTDYRDAKNIQYF
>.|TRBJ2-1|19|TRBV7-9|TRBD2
TGTGCCAGCAGCTTAGGTACTAGCGGGATGTTAAAAGCCTACAATGAGCAGTTCTTC
CASSLGTSGMLKAYNEQFF
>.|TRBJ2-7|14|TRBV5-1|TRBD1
TGCGCCAGCAGCTTCGAACTCAGGGGGCAGGAGCAGTACTTC
CASSFELRGQEQYF
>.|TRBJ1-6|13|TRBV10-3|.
TGTGCCATCAGTGAGGAAGACAGGAGACCCCTCCACTTT
CAISEEDRRPLHF
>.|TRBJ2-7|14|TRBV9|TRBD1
TGTGCCAGCAGCGTAGACAGGGGTCGGTACGAGCAGTACTTC
CASSVDRGRYEQYF
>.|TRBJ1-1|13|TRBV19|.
TGTGCCAGTAGTATGGCCTTGAACACTGAAGCTTTCTTT
CASSMALNTEAFF
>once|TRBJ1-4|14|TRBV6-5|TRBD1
TGTGCCAGCAGTACCGGGACAGGGAGTGAAAAACTGTTTTTT
CASSTGTGSEKLFF
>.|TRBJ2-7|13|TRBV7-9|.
TGTGCCAGCAGCCCAGGGGCGGACTCGAAGCAGTACTTC
CASSPGADSKQYF
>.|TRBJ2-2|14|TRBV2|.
TGTGCCAGCAGTGACATTCGCGTATACGGGGAGCTGTTTTTT
CASSDIRVYGELFF